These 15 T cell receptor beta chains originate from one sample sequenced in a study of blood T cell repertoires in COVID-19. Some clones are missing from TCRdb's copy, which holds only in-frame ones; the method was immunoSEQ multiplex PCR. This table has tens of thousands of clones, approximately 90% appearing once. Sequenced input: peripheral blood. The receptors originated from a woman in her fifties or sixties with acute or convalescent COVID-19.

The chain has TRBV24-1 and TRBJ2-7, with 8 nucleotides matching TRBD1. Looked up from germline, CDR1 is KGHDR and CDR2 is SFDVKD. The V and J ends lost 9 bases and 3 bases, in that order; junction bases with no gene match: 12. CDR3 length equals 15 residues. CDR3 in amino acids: CATYKGRGPHYEQYV. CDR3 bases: TGTGCCACCTACAAAGGCAGGGGGCCTCACTACGAGCAGTACGTC.

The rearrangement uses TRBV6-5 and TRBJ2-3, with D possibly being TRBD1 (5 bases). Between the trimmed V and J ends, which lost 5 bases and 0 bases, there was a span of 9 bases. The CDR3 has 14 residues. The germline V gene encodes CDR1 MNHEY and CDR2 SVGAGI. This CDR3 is CASSRQTSTDTQYF. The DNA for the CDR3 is TGTGCCAGCAGTCGACAGACTAGCACAGATACGCAGTATTTT.

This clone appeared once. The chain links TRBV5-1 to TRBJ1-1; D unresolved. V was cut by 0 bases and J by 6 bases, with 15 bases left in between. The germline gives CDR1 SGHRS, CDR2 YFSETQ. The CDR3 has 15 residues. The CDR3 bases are TGCGCCAGCAGCTTGGACGAGGGAAGGTTTGCTGAAGCTTTCTTT. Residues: CASSLDEGRFAEAFF. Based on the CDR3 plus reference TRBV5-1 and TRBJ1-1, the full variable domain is KAGVTQTPRYLIKTRGQQVTLSCSPISGHRSVSWYQQTPGQGLQFLFEYFSETQRNKGNFPGRFSGRQFSNSRSEMNVSTLELGDSALYLCASSLDEGRFAEAFFGQGTRLTVV.

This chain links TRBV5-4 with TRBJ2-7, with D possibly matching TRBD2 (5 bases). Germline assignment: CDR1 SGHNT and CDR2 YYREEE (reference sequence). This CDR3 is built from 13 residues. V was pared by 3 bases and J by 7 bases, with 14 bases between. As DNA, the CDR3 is TGTGCCAGCAGCTCGCCCCCCTGGGAGGAGCAGTACGTC. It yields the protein CASSSPPWEEQYV.

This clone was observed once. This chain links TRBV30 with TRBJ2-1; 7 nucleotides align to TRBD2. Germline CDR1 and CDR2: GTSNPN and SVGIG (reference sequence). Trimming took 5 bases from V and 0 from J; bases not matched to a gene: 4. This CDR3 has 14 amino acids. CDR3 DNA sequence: TGTGCCTGGGAAGGACTAGGCTCCTACAATGAGCAGTTCTTC. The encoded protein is CAWEGLGSYNEQFF.

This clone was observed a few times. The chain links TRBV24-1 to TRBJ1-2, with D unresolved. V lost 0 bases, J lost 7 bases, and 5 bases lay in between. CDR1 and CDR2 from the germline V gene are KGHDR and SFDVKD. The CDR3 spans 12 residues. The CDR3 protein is CATSDLEAGYTF. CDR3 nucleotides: TGTGCCACCAGTGATTTGGAGGCTGGCTACACCTTC.

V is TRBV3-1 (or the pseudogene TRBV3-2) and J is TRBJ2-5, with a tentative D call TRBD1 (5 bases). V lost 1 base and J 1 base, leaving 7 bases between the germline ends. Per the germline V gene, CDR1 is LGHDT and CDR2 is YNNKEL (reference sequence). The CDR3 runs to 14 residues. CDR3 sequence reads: CASSQGQTQETQYF. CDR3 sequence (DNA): TGTGCCAGCAGCCAAGGACAGACCCAAGAGACCCAGTACTTC.

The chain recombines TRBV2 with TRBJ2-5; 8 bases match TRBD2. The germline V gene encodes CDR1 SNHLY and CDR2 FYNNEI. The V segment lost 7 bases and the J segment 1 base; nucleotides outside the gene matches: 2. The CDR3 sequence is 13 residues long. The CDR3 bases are TGTGCCAGCATTGCGGGGGGCCAAGAGACCCAGTACTTC. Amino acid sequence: CASIAGGQETQYF.

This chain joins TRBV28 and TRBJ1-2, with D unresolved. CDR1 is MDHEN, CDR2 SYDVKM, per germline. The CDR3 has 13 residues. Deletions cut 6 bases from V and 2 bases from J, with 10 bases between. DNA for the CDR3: TGTGCCAGCAGCCCCCAGGCGAACTATGGCTACACCTTC. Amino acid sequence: CASSPQANYGYTF.

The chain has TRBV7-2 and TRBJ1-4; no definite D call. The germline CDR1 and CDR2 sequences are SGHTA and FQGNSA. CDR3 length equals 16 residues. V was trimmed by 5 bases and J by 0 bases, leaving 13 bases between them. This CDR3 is CASSLSQLATNEKLFF. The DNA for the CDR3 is TGTGCCAGCAGCCTATCCCAACTTGCAACTAATGAAAAACTGTTTTTT. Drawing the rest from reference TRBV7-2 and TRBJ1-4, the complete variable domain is GAGVSQSPSNKVTEKGKDVELRCDPISGHTALYWYRQSLGQGLEFLIYFQGNSAPDKSGLPSDRFSAERTGGSVSTLTIQRTQQEDSAVYLCASSLSQLATNEKLFFGSGTQLSVL.

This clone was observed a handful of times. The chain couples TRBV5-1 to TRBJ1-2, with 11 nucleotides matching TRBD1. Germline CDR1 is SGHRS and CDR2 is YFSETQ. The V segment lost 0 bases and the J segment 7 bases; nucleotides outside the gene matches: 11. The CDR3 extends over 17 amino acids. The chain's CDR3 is CASSLVATGTGGSGYTF. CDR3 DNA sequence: TGCGCCAGCAGCTTGGTAGCTACCGGGACAGGGGGTAGTGGCTACACCTTC.

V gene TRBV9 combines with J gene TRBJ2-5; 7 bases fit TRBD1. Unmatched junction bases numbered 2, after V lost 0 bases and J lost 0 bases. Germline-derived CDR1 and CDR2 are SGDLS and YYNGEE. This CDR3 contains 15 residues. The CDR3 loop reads CASSVGGQYQETQYF. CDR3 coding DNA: TGTGCCAGCAGCGTAGGGGGACAGTACCAAGAGACCCAGTACTTC.

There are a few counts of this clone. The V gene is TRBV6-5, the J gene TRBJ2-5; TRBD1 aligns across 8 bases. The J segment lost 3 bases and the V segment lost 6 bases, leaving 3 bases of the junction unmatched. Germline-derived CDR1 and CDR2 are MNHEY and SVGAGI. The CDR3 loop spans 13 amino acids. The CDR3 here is CASRPTGEETQYF. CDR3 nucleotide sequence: TGTGCCAGCAGACCGACAGGGGAAGAGACCCAGTACTTC.

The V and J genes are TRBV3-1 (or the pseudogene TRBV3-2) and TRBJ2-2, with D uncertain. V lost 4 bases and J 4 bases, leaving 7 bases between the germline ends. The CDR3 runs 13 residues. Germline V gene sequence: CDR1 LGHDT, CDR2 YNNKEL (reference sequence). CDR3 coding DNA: TGTGCCAGCAGCCGAATGGCCACCGGGGAGCTGTTTTTT. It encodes CASSRMATGELFF.

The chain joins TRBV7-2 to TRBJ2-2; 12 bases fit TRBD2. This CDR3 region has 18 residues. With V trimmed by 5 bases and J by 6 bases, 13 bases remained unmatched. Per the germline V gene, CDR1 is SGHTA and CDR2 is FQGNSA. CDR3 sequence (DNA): TGTGCCAGCAGCGAGACGGCTAGCGGGGGGGCCAAACCCGGGGAGCTGTTTTTT. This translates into CASSETASGGAKPGELFF. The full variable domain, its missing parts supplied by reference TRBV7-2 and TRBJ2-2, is GAGVSQSPSNKVTEKGKDVELRCDPISGHTALYWYRQSLGQGLEFLIYFQGNSAPDKSGLPSDRFSAERTGGSVSTLTIQRTQQEDSAVYLCASSETASGGAKPGELFFGEGSRLTVL.